This T cell receptor (beta chain) was sequenced in a study of CD8 T cells in Susac syndrome. Reverse transcription of about 0.45 to 1 ug RNA was performed with random hexamers. TCRdb itself ran the immunoSEQ multiplex PCR reads through MiXCR, one entry per CDR3 protein. Altogether around 130,000 distinct CDR3 sequences are present, roughly 96% being singletons, with the ten largest covering more than 0.1%. Sequencing input: CD4+ T cells from PBMCs. This TCR derives from a human donor in good health.

This chain's CDR3 is CASSRRGVQETQYF. The CDR3 region has the DNA TGTGCCAGCAGCCGCCGGGGGGTGCAAGAGACCCAGTACTTC. The genes are TRBV11-2 and TRBJ2-5; 7 bases fit TRBD2. J lost 2 bases, V lost 5 bases, and 5 bases had no gene match. Germline CDR1 SGHAT, CDR2 FQNNGV. The CDR3 spans 14 residues. Full variable domain (rest looked up from reference TRBV11-2 and TRBJ2-5): EAGVAQSPRYKIIEKRQSVAFWCNPISGHATLYWYQQILGQGPKLLIQFQNNGVVDDSQLPKDRFSAERLKGVDSTLKIQPAKLEDSAVYLCASSRRGVQETQYFGPGTRLLVL.